This record looks at one T cell receptor beta chain sequence and its context. Germline V lookup: CDR1 SGDLS, CDR2 YYNGEE. V was trimmed by 4 bases and J by 4 bases, leaving 18 bases between them. The CDR3 is 16 residues long. The record originates from a study of blood T cell repertoires in COVID-19. In the study overall: COVID-19 samples, acute and convalescent, were from the United States, Italy and Spain. PBMCs, B-cell-depleted T cells, or T cells provided the cDNA or gDNA that made up the material.

Authors' methods: Estimation of nucleated cell counts was performed using reference gene primer amplification. The data were produced by immunoSEQ multiplex PCR, yet TCRdb's version contains in-frame clones alone and is incomplete. V, J and clone size derive from that table, while D and trimming were established from the DNA sequence. The sample yields 200,000 to 300,000 clones, about 85% seen once. Sequencing was performed on peripheral blood. This sequence was found in a man aged 55 to 70 who had recovered from COVID-19. This chain joins TRBV9 and TRBJ1-3, with a possible D match to TRBD1 (6 bases). This CDR3 reads CASSTLRGAQGNTIYF. Here the CDR3 DNA reads TGTGCCAGCAGCACATTACGGGGGGCGCAAGGAAACACCATATATTTT.